Below, 25 T cell receptor beta chains from the same sample are listed, as sequenced in a study of CD8 T cells in Susac syndrome. An input of about 0.5 to 1 ug of RNA was subjected to reverse transcription using random hexamers. TCRdb reprocessed the immunoSEQ multiplex PCR reads via MiXCR and lists one record per CDR3 protein. The repertoire includes roughly 130,000 distinct CDR3 sequences, roughly 96% of them detected once, and 0.09% to 0.15% sits in the top ten. The sequenced sample consisted of CD4+ T cells from PBMCs. These receptors were collected from a human donor in good health.

This chain uses TRBV14 with TRBJ2-1; 7 bases fit TRBD2. This CDR3 comprises 15 residues. From germline, CDR1 is SGHDN and CDR2 FVKESK. V lost 4 bases, J lost 5 bases, and 8 bases stayed unmatched. The CDR3 region has the DNA TGTGCCAGCAGCCCACGAAGAGCGGGACACAATGAGCAGTTCTTC. Translation gives CASSPRRAGHNEQFF.

The chain couples TRBV30 to TRBJ2-3; a weak D match, TRBD1 (5 bases). From germline, CDR1 is GTSNPN and CDR2 SVGIG (reference sequence). The CDR3 is made up of 12 amino acids. Trimming shortened V by 5 bases and J by 7 bases, and 13 bases separated the two germline ends. This CDR3 is CAWDKGRNTQYF. CDR3 coding DNA: TGTGCCTGGGACAAGGGGCGAAATACGCAGTATTTT.

A note on this clonotype: One junction end disagrees with the germline gene, perhaps due to a read error. The genes are TRBV5-1 and TRBJ2-5; the D call may be TRBD1 or TRBD2 (5 bases each). There are 14 residues in the CDR3. Looked up from germline, CDR1 is SGHRS and CDR2 is YFSETQ. The CDR3 loop reads CASSLGPTQETQYF. In nucleotides, the CDR3 is TGTGCCAGCAGCTTGGGACCGACGCAAGAGACCCAGTACTTC.

The sample holds one count of this clonotype. The rearrangement joins TRBV20-1 to TRBJ2-7; TRBD1 agrees at 7 bases. With 1 base clipped from V and 1 base from J, the junction kept 10 bases outside the gene matches. The CDR3 totals 16 residues. Germline CDR1 DFQATT, CDR2 SNEGSKA (reference sequence). The CDR3 spells CSARAPNRGVSYEQYF. The CDR3 bases are TGCAGTGCTAGAGCCCCCAACAGGGGAGTTTCCTACGAGCAGTACTTC.

This chain connects TRBV29-1 to TRBJ1-3; D gene uncertain. The CDR3 is made up of 12 amino acids. The germline V gene has CDR1 SQVTM and CDR2 ANQGSEA. The V and J ends lost 3 bases and 4 bases respectively, with 7 bases between them. CDR3 nucleotides: TGCAGCGTTGATTTCGGGGGAAACACCATATATTTT. As protein: CSVDFGGNTIYF.

This chain uses TRBV19 with TRBJ1-2; 8 bases align to TRBD1. J gave up 0 bases and V 1 base, and 1 base lay outside the gene matches. The CDR3 spans 15 residues. CDR1 is LNHDA and CDR2 is SQIVND in the germline V gene (reference sequence). This CDR3 is CASSIGDRSNYGYTF. The CDR3 DNA reads as TGTGCCAGTAGTATAGGGGACAGGTCTAACTATGGCTACACCTTC.

The V and J genes are TRBV6-5 and TRBJ2-2; the D is unclear. Germline-derived CDR1 and CDR2 are MNHEY and SVGAGI. The CDR3 runs 14 residues. V gave up 1 base and J gave up 5 bases, with 8 bases separating them. The CDR3 DNA follows: TGTGCCAGCAGTTACTTCGCGGAGACCGGGGAGCTGTTTTTT. This encodes CASSYFAETGELFF.

J is TRBJ2-2 and V is TRBV2; 7 positions agree with TRBD2. There are 14 residues in the CDR3. Germline loops: CDR1 SNHLY, CDR2 FYNNEI. V trimming: 8 bases; J trimming: 1 base; junction bases outside the gene matches: 4. CDR3 sequence reads: CASRLAENTGELFF. As DNA, the CDR3 is TGTGCCAGCCGACTAGCAGAGAACACCGGGGAGCTGTTTTTT.

This clonotype was picked up one time. CDR3 in amino acids: CASSLPGPGLFF. The CDR3 region has the DNA TGTGCCAGTAGCCTCCCGGGACCGGGACTGTTTTTT. The chain has TRBV19 and TRBJ1-4; TRBD1 might be the D (5 bases). This CDR3 is 12 amino acids long. Per germline, CDR1 LNHDA and CDR2 SQIVND (reference sequence). The V end was cut by 6 bases, the J end by 13 bases, with 15 bases between.

The chain employs TRBV24-1 and TRBJ2-5; 10 bases align to TRBD2. The V gene's germline CDR1 is KGHDR and CDR2 SFDVKD. With V trimmed by 2 bases and J by 4 bases, 6 bases remained unmatched. The CDR3 is 16 amino acids. CDR3 loop: CATSDSSGSVLETQYF. DNA for the CDR3: TGTGCCACCAGTGATTCTAGCGGGAGTGTGTTAGAGACCCAGTACTTC.

The V call is TRBV12-3 or TRBV12-4, the J call TRBJ1-2, with D uncertain. CDR3 length: 14 amino acids. With 0 bases removed from V and 5 bases from J, the gap between germline ends came to 10 bases. Written as DNA, the CDR3 is TGTGCCAGCAGTTTAGCGTACGGGGAGTATGGCTACACCTTC. Translating it yields CASSLAYGEYGYTF.

In its sample, this clonotype was seen once. V and J are TRBV20-1 and TRBJ1-2; TRBD1 is a possible D gene (5 bases). The CDR3 totals 13 residues. CDR1 and CDR2 from the germline V gene are DFQATT and SNEGSKA (reference sequence). The ends were cut back, 4 bases at V and 7 bases at J, with 16 bases in the middle. This CDR3 is CSATLGGTGGYTF. DNA of the CDR3: TGCAGTGCTACTTTGGGAGGGACCGGTGGCTACACCTTC.

This rearrangement joins TRBV14 to TRBJ2-5; TRBD1 is a possible D gene (7 bases). Looked up from germline, CDR1 is SGHDN and CDR2 is FVKESK. The CDR3 extends over 15 amino acids. V was pared by 2 bases and J by 4 bases, with 14 bases between. The CDR3 coding sequence is TGTGCCAGCAGCCAAAGGACAGGAGGGGTAGAGACCCAGTACTTC. Translating it yields CASSQRTGGVETQYF.

The J gene is TRBJ2-5, the V gene TRBV7-6; D gene ambiguous. Between the trimmed V and J ends, which lost 8 bases and 5 bases, there was a span of 9 bases. This CDR3 comprises 11 residues. The germline gives CDR1 SGHVS, CDR2 FNYEAQ. The CDR3 protein is CASGLSETQYF. DNA for the CDR3: TGTGCCAGCGGCCTTAGTGAGACCCAGTACTTC. Combining the CDR3 with reference TRBV7-6 and TRBJ2-5 gives the whole variable domain GAGVSQSPRYKVTKRGQDVALRCDPISGHVSLYWYRQALGQGPEFLTYFNYEAQQDKSGLPNDRFSAERPEGSISTLTIQRTEQRDSAMYRCASGLSETQYFGPGTRLLVL.

The V gene is TRBV5-1, the J gene TRBJ2-4; TRBD1 aligns across 7 bases. V was pared by 4 bases and J by 5 bases, with 3 bases of the junction left unmatched. The CDR3 spans 13 residues. Germline assignment: CDR1 SGHRS and CDR2 YFSETQ. The CDR3 coding sequence is TGCGCCAGCAGCGACGGACAGGAAAACATTCAGTACTTC. It specifies CASSDGQENIQYF.

This clonotype has just one count. The chain couples TRBV2 to TRBJ1-4; D is possibly TRBD1 (6 bases). This CDR3 is built from 15 residues. The V end was cut by 11 bases, the J end by 7 bases, with 23 bases between. The germline CDR1 and CDR2 sequences are SNHLY and FYNNEI. DNA of the CDR3: TGTGCCGTAAAATCCCTTAGGGGGTACGGTGAAAAACTGTTTTTT. This translates into CAVKSLRGYGEKLFF.

The chain recombines TRBV3-1 with TRBJ1-1; D remains ambiguous. V lost 1 base, J lost 4 bases, and 10 bases lay in between. Germline CDR1 and CDR2: LGHDT and YNNKEL (reference sequence). This CDR3 contains 14 residues. As DNA, the CDR3 is TGTGCCAGCAGCCAAGTAGAAGGGTTCACTGAAGCTTTCTTT. This translates into CASSQVEGFTEAFF.

The CDR3 sequence: CAISDLTQAFF. For the CDR3, the DNA is TGTGCCATCAGTGATTTGACCCAAGCTTTCTTT. This chain joins TRBV10-3 and TRBJ1-1; D ambiguous. Trimming cost V 3 bases and J 9 bases, with 8 bases left between them. Germline V gene data show CDR1 as ENHRY and CDR2 as SYGVKD. CDR3 length: 11 amino acids.

The chain employs TRBV4-1 and TRBJ2-5; TRBD2 agrees at 10 bases. CDR1 MGHRA and CDR2 YSYEKL come from the germline V gene. The J segment lost 6 bases and the V segment lost 2 bases, leaving 9 bases of the junction unmatched. The CDR3 is 16 amino acids. CDR3 DNA: TGCGCCAGCAGCCAAATCACTAGCGGGGAGGGAAAGACCCAGTACTTC. Translated, it gives CASSQITSGEGKTQYF.

The chain joins TRBV3-1 to TRBJ1-5; D ambiguous. The CDR3 runs to 13 residues. CDR1 and CDR2 from the germline V gene are LGHDT and YNNKEL (reference sequence). V dropped 8 bases and J dropped 5 bases, with 13 bases sitting between them. CDR3 amino acids: CASGYLGDQPQHF. CDR3 sequence (DNA): TGTGCCAGCGGCTACCTCGGGGATCAGCCCCAGCATTTT.

The chain is built from TRBV29-1 and TRBJ1-3; TRBD1 matches 11 bases. The germline V gene has CDR1 SQVTM and CDR2 ANQGSEA. J lost 3 bases, V lost 7 bases, and 2 bases had no gene match. This CDR3 contains 13 residues. The CDR3 bases are TGCAGCGCCGGGACAGGGGGTGGAAACACCATATATTTT. Translation gives CSAGTGGGNTIYF.

The chain recombines TRBV28 with TRBJ1-1, with D perhaps matching TRBD1 (6 bases). V gave up 4 bases and J gave up 9 bases, with 15 bases separating them. CDR1 is MDHEN, CDR2 SYDVKM, per germline. CDR3 length: 13 residues. The CDR3: CASSSHQGRKAFF. In nucleotides, the CDR3 is TGTGCCAGCAGTTCCCACCAGGGGAGGAAAGCTTTCTTT.

This chain joins TRBV2 and TRBJ2-3; 9 nucleotides align to TRBD2. Germline trimming cut 6 bases from V and 4 bases from J; bases unmatched to any gene: 5. CDR1 is SNHLY and CDR2 is FYNNEI in the germline V gene. This CDR3 has 14 residues. The chain's CDR3 is CASRVAGVSDTQYF. The CDR3 DNA reads as TGTGCCAGCAGGGTAGCGGGAGTGTCAGATACGCAGTATTTT.

The chain uses TRBV10-3 and TRBJ1-5; D unresolved. The CDR3 extends over 11 amino acids. Germline V gene sequence: CDR1 ENHRY, CDR2 SYGVKD. V lost 3 bases, J lost 12 bases, and 9 bases lay in between. The CDR3 DNA reads as TGTGCCATCAGTGACGAGAGGCGCCAGCATTTT. Its translation is CAISDERRQHF.

The genes are TRBV9 and TRBJ1-5; D gene uncertain. Per the germline V gene, CDR1 is SGDLS and CDR2 is YYNGEE. Trimming left V 0 bases short and J 7 bases short, with 8 bases between. The CDR3 has 13 amino acids. The CDR3 coding sequence is TGTGCCAGCAGCGTAGGGCAGACACAGCCCCAGCATTTT. Translating gives CASSVGQTQPQHF.